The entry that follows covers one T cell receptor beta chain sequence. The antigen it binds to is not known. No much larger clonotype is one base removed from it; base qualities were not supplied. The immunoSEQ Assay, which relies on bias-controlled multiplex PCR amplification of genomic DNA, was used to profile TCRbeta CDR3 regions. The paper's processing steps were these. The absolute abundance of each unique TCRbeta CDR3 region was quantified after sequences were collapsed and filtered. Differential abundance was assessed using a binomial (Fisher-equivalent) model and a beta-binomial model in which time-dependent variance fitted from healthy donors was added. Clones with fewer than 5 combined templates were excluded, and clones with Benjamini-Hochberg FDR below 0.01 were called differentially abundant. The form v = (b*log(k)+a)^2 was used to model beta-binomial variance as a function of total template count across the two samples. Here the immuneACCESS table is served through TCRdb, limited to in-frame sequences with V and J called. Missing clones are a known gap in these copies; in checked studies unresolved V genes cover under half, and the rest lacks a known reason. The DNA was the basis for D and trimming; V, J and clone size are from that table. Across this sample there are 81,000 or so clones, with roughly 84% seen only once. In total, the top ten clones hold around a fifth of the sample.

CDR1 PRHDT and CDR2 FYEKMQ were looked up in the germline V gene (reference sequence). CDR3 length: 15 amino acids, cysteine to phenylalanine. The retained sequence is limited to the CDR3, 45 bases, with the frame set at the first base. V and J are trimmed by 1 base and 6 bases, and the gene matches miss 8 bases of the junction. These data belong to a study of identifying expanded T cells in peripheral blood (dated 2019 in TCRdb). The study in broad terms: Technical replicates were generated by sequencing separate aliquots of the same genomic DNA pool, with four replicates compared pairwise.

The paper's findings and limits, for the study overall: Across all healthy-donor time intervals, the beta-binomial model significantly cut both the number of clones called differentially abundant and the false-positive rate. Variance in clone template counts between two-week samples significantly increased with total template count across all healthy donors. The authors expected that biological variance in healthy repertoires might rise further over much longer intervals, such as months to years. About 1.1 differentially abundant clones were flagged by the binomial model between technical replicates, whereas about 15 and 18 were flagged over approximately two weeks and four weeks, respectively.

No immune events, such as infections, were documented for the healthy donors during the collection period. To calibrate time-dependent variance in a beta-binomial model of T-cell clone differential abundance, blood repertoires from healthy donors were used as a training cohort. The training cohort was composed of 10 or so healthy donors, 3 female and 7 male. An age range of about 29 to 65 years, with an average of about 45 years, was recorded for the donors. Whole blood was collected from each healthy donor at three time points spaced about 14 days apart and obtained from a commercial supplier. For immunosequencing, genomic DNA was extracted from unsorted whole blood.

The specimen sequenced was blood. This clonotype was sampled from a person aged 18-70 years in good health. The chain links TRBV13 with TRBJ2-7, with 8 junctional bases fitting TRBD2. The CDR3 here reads CASSLAQRERLEQYF. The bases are TGTGCCAGCAGCTTAGCTCAGCGGGAGAGGCTCGAGCAGTACTTC.